The following is a T cell receptor beta chain sequence with its context. It lacks a known antigen. From each donor, a roughly 2.7 ml peripheral blood sample was collected into PAXgene tubes and kept at -80 degrees C. Total RNA was isolated from whole blood with the PAXgene blood miRNA kit on an automated QIAcube, without T cell sorting. Peripheral blood from monozygotic twin pairs who were concordant or discordant for inflammatory bowel disease underwent deep TCRalpha and TCRbeta repertoire profiling using unique molecular barcoding. Smoking habits were recorded for all twin pairs, with individuals classified as current, former or never smokers. The record originates from a study of monozygotic twins with inflammatory bowel disease (dated by TCRdb to between 2018 and 2021). Background on the whole study: In total, 28 monozygotic twin pairs made up the full study: 19 Danish pairs, all IBD-discordant, plus nine German pairs, of which four were IBD-concordant and five were IBD-discordant. Each individual had, on average, about 151 000 unique TCRalpha sequences and 181 000 unique TCRbeta sequences available for analysis. The search for disease-associated traits relied mainly on comparing, within discordant pairs, IBD patients with their genetically identical healthy co-twins. Here is what the overall study found, with its caveats: Because patients received different immunosuppressive treatments, the repertoires may have picked up extra background noise and variability between individuals. The analysis was unable to tell different T cell subtypes apart. Compared with healthy twins, IBD patients had fewer clonotypes in common with other individuals, a difference most pronounced in patients showing signs of disease activity. No single strong signal or clonotype linked to IBD turned up in the results, so the idea that one exists was not supported. TCRbeta repertoire diversity, by inverse Simpson index, was decreased in IBD patients compared with their healthy co-twins. Concordant and discordant twins showed no difference in repertoire similarity, possibly because of limited statistical power.

The receptor library was made with 5' RACE. For each TCR library, around 4,000 ng of total RNA was used. For each sample, cDNA was synthesized in eight separate reactions using SMARTScribe reverse transcriptase. During cDNA synthesis, template switching introduced unique molecular identifiers that contained a 6-nucleotide sample barcode. Two nested PCRs of about 16 and 10 cycles amplified the TCRalpha and TCRbeta cDNA, and bead purification followed each PCR. Before amplification, the cDNA was both treated with uracil DNA-glycosylase and purified with the QIAquick PCR purification kit. The second PCR added Illumina TruSeq-compatible adapters along with sample-specific barcodes. Library quality and concentration were checked on TapeStation and Qubit, and libraries were pooled at around 5.3 ng each. Sequencing of the pooled libraries was done on an Illumina HiSeq2500 single-index Rapid Run using custom sequencing primers and 2 x 100 bp reads. The authors processed their data as follows. MiGEC version 1.2.6 was used for UMI-based consensus assembly to correct PCR and sequencing errors. MiXCR version 2.1.1 was used for V(D)J alignment, clonotype assembly and CDR3 extraction. To normalise gene usage, clonotype sharing and MAIT/NKT TCR abundance, the analysis used the top 1000, 10 000 and 20 000 clonotypes per sample. After downsampling to 27 000 UMIs, diversity was calculated as the inverse Simpson index using the vegan R package. Paired Mann-Whitney U tests were applied to discordant twin pairs, and Benjamini-Hochberg correction was used for multiple testing. Each CDR3 protein sequence appears as one entry after TCRdb reprocessed the reads, and no DNA is included. The V and J calls were not made by the authors but by TCRdb's processing. The table of this sample itemizes about 140,000 distinct CDR3 sequences. The ten largest make up 1.2% of the sample.

According to the germline V gene, CDR1 reads SGHRS and CDR2 reads YFSETQ. The CDR3 starts with the cysteine, ends with the phenylalanine, and has 15 residues. No DNA sequence was recorded. The receptor was derived from a human donor with ulcerative colitis or Crohn's disease, or a healthy co-twin of an affected twin (not recorded which). The sequenced sample consisted of blood. The rearrangement joined TRBV5-1 to TRBJ2-7; TCRdb designates TRBD1, a call that cannot be tested without DNA. The CDR3 reads as follows: CASSSGTGFAYEQYF.